These 13 T cell receptor beta chains were all obtained from the same sample, sequenced in a study of blood T cell repertoires in COVID-19. The assay was immunoSEQ multiplex PCR, and TCRdb's table has in-frame clones only and misses some. The repertoire consists of about 200,000 clones, with approximately 90% occurring once and the leading ten covering 0.8% to 1%. The sample consisted of peripheral blood. The receptors stem from a man aged 55 to 70 with COVID-19, enrolled during active disease.

The V call is TRBV5-1, the J call TRBJ1-4; TRBD1 agrees at 10 bases. The CDR3 is 15 residues long. CDR1 is SGHRS, CDR2 YFSETQ, per germline. V trimming: 4 bases; J trimming: 3 bases; junction bases outside the gene matches: 3. The CDR3 DNA reads TGCGCCAGCAGCAGAGGACAGGGGGCTAATGAAAAACTGTTTTTT. Protein sequence: CASSRGQGANEKLFF.

This rearrangement joins TRBV14 to TRBJ2-2; possible D gene TRBD2, 6 bases. Looked up from germline, CDR1 is SGHDN and CDR2 is FVKESK. V was pared by 2 bases and J by 4 bases, with 17 bases between. The CDR3 covers 17 residues. CDR3 residues: CASSQKMDGGRTGELFF. DNA of the CDR3: TGTGCCAGCAGCCAAAAAATGGACGGAGGGCGCACCGGGGAGCTGTTTTTT.

This chain links TRBV19 with TRBJ1-2; no reliable D call. The germline V and J ends were trimmed by 6 bases and 1 base, with 18 bases remaining between them. This CDR3 contains 16 residues. Germline V gives CDR1 LNHDA, CDR2 SQIVND (reference sequence). The CDR3 sequence is CASSIAQPPVNYGYTF. For the CDR3, the DNA is TGTGCCAGTAGCATCGCTCAACCCCCAGTTAACTATGGCTACACCTTC.

The chain uses TRBV19 and TRBJ2-1; TRBD2 matches 15 bases. Germline trimming cut 9 bases from V and 7 bases from J; bases unmatched to any gene: 10. Germline V gene sequence: CDR1 LNHDA, CDR2 SQIVND (reference sequence). The CDR3 has 16 residues. DNA of the CDR3: TGTGCCAGCCGCGGACTAGCGGGGGGGTCTTGGAATGAGCAGTTCTTC. Its protein is CASRGLAGGSWNEQFF.

This clone was seen only a few times. The J gene is TRBJ2-7, the V gene TRBV18, with 8 bases fitting TRBD2. Unmatched junction bases numbered 7, after V lost 3 bases and J lost 0 bases. The CDR3 sequence is 16 residues long. Germline V gene sequence: CDR1 KGHSH, CDR2 LQKENI. The CDR3 loop is CASSPGGGPSSYEQYF. DNA for the CDR3: TGTGCCAGCTCACCCGGGGGGGGACCGAGCTCCTACGAGCAGTACTTC.

This chain links TRBV19 with TRBJ2-7; TRBD1 aligns across 7 bases. The CDR3 covers 15 residues. In germline, CDR1 is LNHDA, CDR2 SQIVND (reference sequence). Losses at the gene ends were 6 bases for V and 7 bases for J; bases not matched to a gene: 15. In nucleotides, the CDR3 is TGTGCCAGTAGCACGTCGGACAGGCCTAAAAGGGAGCAGTACTTC. This translates into CASSTSDRPKREQYF.

This chain joins TRBV3-1 (or the pseudogene TRBV3-2) and TRBJ1-3; 10 nucleotides match TRBD1. From germline, CDR1 is LGHDT and CDR2 YNNKEL (reference sequence). The CDR3 spans 15 residues. The V segment lost 6 bases and the J segment 4 bases; nucleotides outside the gene matches: 6. The CDR3 here is CASSRQGAQGNTIYF. As DNA, the CDR3 is TGTGCCAGCAGTCGACAGGGGGCGCAAGGAAACACCATATATTTT.

This clone was observed once. The V call is TRBV4-1, the J call TRBJ1-1; D is ambiguous. This CDR3 is 16 amino acids long. Trimming removed 1 base from V and 0 bases from J, with 12 bases in between. Germline lookup yields CDR1 MGHRA and CDR2 YSYEKL. In DNA, the CDR3 is TGCGCCAGCAGCCAAGGGTATCGGAGAATGAACACTGAAGCTTTCTTT. This encodes CASSQGYRRMNTEAFF.

This clone was seen more than once but under ten times. Mismatch with germline at one junction end may stem from a read error. The chain recombines TRBV28 with TRBJ1-2; maybe TRBD1 (5 bases). Germline V lookup: CDR1 MDHEN, CDR2 SYDVKM. This CDR3 region has 12 residues. CDR3 sequence reads: CASSLAQGFPLF. CDR3 nucleotides: TGTGCCAGCAGTTTAGCCCAGGGTTTCCCTCTCTTC.

The chain employs TRBV6-5 and TRBJ1-2; possible D gene TRBD1, 6 bases. Germline V gene lookup returns CDR1 MNHEY and CDR2 SVGAGI. CDR3 length equals 12 residues. Trimming took 7 bases from V and 7 from J, leaving 13 bases between them. The CDR3 region is CASNSGASGYTF. The CDR3 DNA reads TGTGCCAGCAACTCAGGGGCCTCTGGCTACACCTTC.

The chain couples TRBV7-9 to TRBJ1-2; tentative D call: TRBD1 (5 bases). V was clipped by 5 bases and J by 5 bases, with 21 bases between them. This CDR3 contains 16 residues. CDR1 SEHNR and CDR2 FQNEAQ come from the germline V gene (reference sequence). This CDR3 is CASSRSGQGRGYGYTF. CDR3 DNA: TGTGCCAGCAGCCGCTCGGGCCAGGGTCGTGGGTATGGCTACACCTTC.

This clone occurred once. The rearrangement joins TRBV14 to TRBJ2-4, with D possibly matching TRBD2 (5 bases). V lost 4 bases and J 8 bases, leaving 15 bases between the germline ends. Germline CDR1 reads SGHDN; CDR2 reads FVKESK. The CDR3 spans 14 residues. Here the CDR3 DNA reads TGTGCCAGCAGCCCTAACCCTAGCCCGTACATTCAGTACTTC. Protein sequence: CASSPNPSPYIQYF.

The chain links TRBV30 to TRBJ2-5; 10 bases match TRBD1. This CDR3 contains 16 residues. Trimming cost V 5 bases and J 1 base; bases outside gene matches: 10. CDR1 is GTSNPN and CDR2 is SVGIG in the germline V gene (reference sequence). CDR3 amino acids: CAWDDRGPRIQETQYF. In nucleotides, the CDR3 is TGTGCCTGGGACGACAGGGGGCCCCGCATCCAAGAGACCCAGTACTTC. The full variable domain, with the rest looked up from reference TRBV30 and TRBJ2-5, is SQTIHQWPATLVQPVGSPLSLECTVEGTSNPNLYWYRQAAGRGLQLLFYSVGIGQISSEVPQNLSASRPQDRQFILSSKKLLLSDSGFYLCAWDDRGPRIQETQYFGPGTRLLVL.